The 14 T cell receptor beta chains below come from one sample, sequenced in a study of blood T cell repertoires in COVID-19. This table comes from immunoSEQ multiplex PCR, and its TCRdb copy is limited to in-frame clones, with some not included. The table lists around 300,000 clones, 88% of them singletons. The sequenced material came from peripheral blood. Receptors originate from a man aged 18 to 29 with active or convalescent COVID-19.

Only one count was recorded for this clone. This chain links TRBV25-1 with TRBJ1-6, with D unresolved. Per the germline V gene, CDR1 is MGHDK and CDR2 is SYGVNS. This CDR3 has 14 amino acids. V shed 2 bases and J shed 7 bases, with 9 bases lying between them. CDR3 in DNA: TGTGCCAGCAGTGAACGGGGTCGGAATTCACCCCTCCACTTT. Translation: CASSERGRNSPLHF.

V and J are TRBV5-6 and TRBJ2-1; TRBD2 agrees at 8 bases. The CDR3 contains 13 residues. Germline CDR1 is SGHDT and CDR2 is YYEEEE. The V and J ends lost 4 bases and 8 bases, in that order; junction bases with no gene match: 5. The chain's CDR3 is CASSTGLADEQFF. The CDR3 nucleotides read TGTGCCAGCAGCACCGGACTAGCCGATGAGCAGTTCTTC.

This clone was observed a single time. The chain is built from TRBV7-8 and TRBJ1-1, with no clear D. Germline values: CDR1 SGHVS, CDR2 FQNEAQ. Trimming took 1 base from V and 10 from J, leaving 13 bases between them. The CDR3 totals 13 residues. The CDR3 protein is CASSLEVFPGAFF. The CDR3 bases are TGTGCCAGCAGCTTAGAAGTGTTCCCCGGAGCTTTCTTT. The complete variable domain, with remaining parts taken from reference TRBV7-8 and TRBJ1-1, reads GAGVSQSPRYKVAKRGQDVALRCDPISGHVSLFWYQQALGQGPEFLTYFQNEAQLDKSGLPSDRFFAERPEGSVSTLKIQRTQQEDSAVYLCASSLEVFPGAFFGQGTRLTVV.

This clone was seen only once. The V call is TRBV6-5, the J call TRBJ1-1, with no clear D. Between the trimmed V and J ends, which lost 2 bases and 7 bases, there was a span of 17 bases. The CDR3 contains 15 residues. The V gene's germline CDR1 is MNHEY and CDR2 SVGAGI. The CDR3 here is CASSYRSTGGLEAFF. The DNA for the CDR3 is TGTGCCAGCAGTTACAGGTCCACTGGAGGCCTTGAAGCTTTCTTT.

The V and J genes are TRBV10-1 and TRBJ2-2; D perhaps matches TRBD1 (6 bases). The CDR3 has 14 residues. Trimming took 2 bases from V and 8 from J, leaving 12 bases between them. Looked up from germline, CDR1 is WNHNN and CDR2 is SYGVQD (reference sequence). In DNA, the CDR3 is TGCGCCAGCAGTGAGGTGGCAGGGGCTGGGGAGCTGTTTTTT. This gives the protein CASSEVAGAGELFF.

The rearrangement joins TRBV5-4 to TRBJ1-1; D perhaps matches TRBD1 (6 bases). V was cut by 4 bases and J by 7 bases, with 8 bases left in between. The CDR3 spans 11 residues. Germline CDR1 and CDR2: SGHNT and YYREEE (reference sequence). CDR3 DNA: TGTGCCAGCAGCCTGGACAGTGAAGCTTTCTTT. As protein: CASSLDSEAFF.

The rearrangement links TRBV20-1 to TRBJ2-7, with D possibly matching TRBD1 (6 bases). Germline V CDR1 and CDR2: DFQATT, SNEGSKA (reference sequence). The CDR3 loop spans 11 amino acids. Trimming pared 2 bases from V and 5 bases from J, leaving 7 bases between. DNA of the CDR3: TGCAGTGCTAGACAGGGGAACGAGCAGTACTTC. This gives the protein CSARQGNEQYF.

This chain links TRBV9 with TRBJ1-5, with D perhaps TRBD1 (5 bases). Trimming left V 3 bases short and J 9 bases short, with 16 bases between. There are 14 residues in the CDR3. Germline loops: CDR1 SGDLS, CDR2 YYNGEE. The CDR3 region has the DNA TGTGCCAGCAGCGCCGACTGGGGCGGCGGGCCCCAGCATTTT. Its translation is CASSADWGGGPQHF.

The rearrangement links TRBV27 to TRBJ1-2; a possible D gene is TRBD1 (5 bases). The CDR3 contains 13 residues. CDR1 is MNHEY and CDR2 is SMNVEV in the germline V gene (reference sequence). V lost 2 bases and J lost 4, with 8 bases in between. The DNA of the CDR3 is TGTGCCAGCAGTTTAACAGGCCCCTATGGCTACACCTTC. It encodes CASSLTGPYGYTF.

CDR3 region: CASRLGTDSSPLHF. The CDR3 DNA is TGTGCCAGCAGACTAGGGACAGACTCTTCACCCCTCCACTTT. The rearrangement links TRBV11-2 to TRBJ1-6; TRBD1 matches at 7 bases. The CDR3 is 14 residues long. Germline trimming cut 6 bases from V and 9 bases from J; bases unmatched to any gene: 8. Germline lookup yields CDR1 SGHAT and CDR2 FQNNGV.

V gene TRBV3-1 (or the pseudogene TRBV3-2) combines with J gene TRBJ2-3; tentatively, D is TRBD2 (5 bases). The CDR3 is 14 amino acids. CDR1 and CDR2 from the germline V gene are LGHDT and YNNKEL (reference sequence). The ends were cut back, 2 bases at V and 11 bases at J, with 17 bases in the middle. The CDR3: CASSQPLSPGEQYF. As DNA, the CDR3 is TGTGCCAGCAGCCAACCCCTCTCCCCCGGGGAGCAGTATTTT.

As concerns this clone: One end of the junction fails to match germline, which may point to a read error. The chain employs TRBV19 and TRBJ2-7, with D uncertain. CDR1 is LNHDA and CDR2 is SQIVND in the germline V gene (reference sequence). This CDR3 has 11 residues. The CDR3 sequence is CASSMSPVKVF. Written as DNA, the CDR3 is TGTGCCAGTAGTATGTCCCCGGTAAAAGTTTTC.

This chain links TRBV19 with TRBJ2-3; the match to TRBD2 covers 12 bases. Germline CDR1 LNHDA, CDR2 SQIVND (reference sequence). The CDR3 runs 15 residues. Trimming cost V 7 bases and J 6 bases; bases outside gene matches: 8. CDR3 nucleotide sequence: TGTGCCAGTACCCCTAGCGGGGGGGCGGGGGATACGCAGTATTTT. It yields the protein CASTPSGGAGDTQYF. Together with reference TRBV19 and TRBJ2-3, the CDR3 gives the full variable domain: DGGITQSPKYLFRKEGQNVTLSCEQNLNHDAMYWYRQDPGQGLRLIYYSQIVNDFQKGDIAEGYSVSREKKESFPLTVTSAQKNPTAFYLCASTPSGGAGDTQYFGPGTRLTVL.

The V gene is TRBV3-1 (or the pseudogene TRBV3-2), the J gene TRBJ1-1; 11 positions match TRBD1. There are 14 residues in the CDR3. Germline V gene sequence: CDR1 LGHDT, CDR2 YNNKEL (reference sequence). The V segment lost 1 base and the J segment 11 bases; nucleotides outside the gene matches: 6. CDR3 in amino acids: CASSQGTGGAWAFF. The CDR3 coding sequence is TGTGCCAGCAGCCAAGGGACAGGGGGCGCCTGGGCTTTCTTT.